The source of this TCR beta chain is a study of identical twins. Germline CDR1 reads SQVTM; CDR2 reads ANQGSEA. The V gene end was trimmed by 3 bases and the J gene end by 5 bases; junction bases not matched to a gene: 10. The CDR3 consists of 15 residues. TCRdb re-analysed the 5' RACE reads in MiXCR, keeping a single row per CDR3 protein. The data show around 340,000 distinct CDR3 sequences, with roughly an eighth seen just once and around 7.8% held by the top ten. This clonotype has just a few counts. This sample was also put to use in a study of yellow fever vaccine responses in identical twins.

Input material: CD8+ T cells sorted from blood. The chain recombines TRBV29-1 with TRBJ1-2, with 9 bases matching TRBD1. The receptor comes from a woman between 18 and 30 years old in good health. The CDR3 DNA is TGCAGCGTTGAGGGACCGGGACAGGGTTGGTATGGCTACACCTTC. This sequence encodes CSVEGPGQGWYGYTF.